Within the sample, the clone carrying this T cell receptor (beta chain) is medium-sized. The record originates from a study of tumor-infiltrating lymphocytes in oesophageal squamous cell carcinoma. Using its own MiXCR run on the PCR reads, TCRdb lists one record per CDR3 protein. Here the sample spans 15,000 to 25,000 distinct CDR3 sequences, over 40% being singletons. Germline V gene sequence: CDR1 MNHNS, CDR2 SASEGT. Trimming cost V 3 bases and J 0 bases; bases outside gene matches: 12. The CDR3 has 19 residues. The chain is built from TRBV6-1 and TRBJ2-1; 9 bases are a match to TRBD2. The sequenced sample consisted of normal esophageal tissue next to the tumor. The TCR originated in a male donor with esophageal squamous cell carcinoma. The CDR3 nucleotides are TGTGCCAGCAGTGATTTTGCGGGAGGGCCATCAGGCTCCTACAATGAGCAGTTCTTC. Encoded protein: CASSDFAGGPSGSYNEQFF.